This TCR beta chain was captured by sequencing in a study of control samples from healthy donors and cancer patients (dated by TCRdb to about 2020). Comments on this clone: This receptor's antigen is unknown. The input lacks base qualities; no much larger clone sits a single base away.

Receptor amplification or capture employed the immunoSEQ multiplex PCR assay. Held by TCRdb, this immuneACCESS table contains in-frame sequences only and omits some clones. Under half of the omission traces to an unresolved V gene where checked; the cause of the rest is unknown. The sample includes about 68,000 clones, with more than 80% observed a single time. The ten largest clones capture roughly 14% of the sample. The TCR comes from a man aged 55-75 years in good health. Sequencing input: blood.

The CDR3 sequence is CARGGGGNTGELFF. The base sequence is TGTGCGAGGGGCGGCGGTGGGAACACCGGGGAGCTGTTTTTT. This sequence uses TRBV7-2 and TRBJ2-2; the D region may be TRBD1 or TRBD2, each matching 5 bases equally. Sequences SGHTA (CDR1) and FQGNSA (CDR2) are obtained from the germline V gene. Including the terminal cysteine and phenylalanine, the CDR3 comprises 14 residues. Only the CDR3 portion is preserved as DNA: 42 bases, with reading frame beginning at the first base.